The sequence of this T cell receptor (beta chain) was determined in a study of CD8 T cells in ankylosing spondylitis. General study points: The study looked at matched synovial fluid samples from ankylosing spondylitis patients. Disease-linked clones were reported to be significantly enriched there. Apparently characteristic of ankylosing spondylitis blood was a TCR beta motif (under ten highly homologous variants). Previously reported in reactive arthritis synovial fluid and blood were some of the motif variants.

It was by quantitative 5'-RACE with molecular barcodes that TCR beta libraries were made. Each CDR3 protein gets one entry after TCRdb re-called the 5' RACE reads with MiXCR. The repertoire includes about 340,000 distinct CDR3 sequences, approximately 8% of them detected once, and roughly 15% sits in the top ten. At least ten counts were recorded for this clonotype. What it binds is not known. Sequenced sample: blood, either unsorted or a sorted T cell fraction (not recorded which). This TCR derives from a male donor with ankylosing spondylitis.

The CDR3 nucleotides read TGTGCCAGCAGTTACGGGACTTTCAATGAGCAGTTCTTC. Its protein is CASSYGTFNEQFF. The J gene is TRBJ2-1, the V gene TRBV6-6, with a tentative D call TRBD2 (6 bases). CDR3 length: 13 residues. The germline gives CDR1 MNHNY, CDR2 SVGAGI (reference sequence). Trimming pared 2 bases from V and 6 bases from J, leaving 8 bases between.